This TCR beta chain came from a study of graft-versus-host responses after intestinal transplantation. Study context: Recipients received multivisceral, liver-intestinal, or isolated intestinal transplants.

Study results and caveats: Recipient bone marrow held GvH clones, some seen earlier in ileum or blood. Early after transplant, HvG declines were associated with peak levels of circulating GvH clones.

The method was immunoSEQ multiplex PCR; TCRdb's version includes in-frame clones alone and lacks a portion of them. The table records 45,000 to 50,000 clones, approximately 92% of them present only once. For this clone: Its antigen is not identified.

In germline, CDR1 is MNHEY, CDR2 SVGAGI. The CDR3 loop spans 13 amino acids. The germline V and J ends were trimmed by 1 base and 12 bases, with 13 bases remaining between them. This chain uses TRBV6-5 with TRBJ2-1; a weak D match, TRBD1 (6 bases). This clonotype was obtained from a human patient who received an intestinal transplant, so some T cells may come from the graft donor. Sequenced material: PBMCs, taken roughly 860 days after a first intestinal transplant, on the day of a second. The CDR3, as DNA: TGTGCCAGCAGTTACTTCAGGGGCCCCGGGCAGTTCTTC. Protein sequence: CASSYFRGPGQFF.